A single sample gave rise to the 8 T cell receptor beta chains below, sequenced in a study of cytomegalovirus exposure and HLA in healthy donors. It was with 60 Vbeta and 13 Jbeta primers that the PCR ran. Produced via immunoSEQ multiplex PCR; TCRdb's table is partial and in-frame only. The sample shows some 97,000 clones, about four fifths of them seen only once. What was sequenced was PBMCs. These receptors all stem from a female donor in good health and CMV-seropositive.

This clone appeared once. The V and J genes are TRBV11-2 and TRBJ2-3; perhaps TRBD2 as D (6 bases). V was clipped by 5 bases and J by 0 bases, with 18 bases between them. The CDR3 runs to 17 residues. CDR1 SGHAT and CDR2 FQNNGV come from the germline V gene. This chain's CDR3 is CASSSRPGAPSTDTQYF. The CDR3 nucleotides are TGTGCCAGCAGCAGTCGTCCGGGAGCCCCTAGCACAGATACGCAGTATTTT. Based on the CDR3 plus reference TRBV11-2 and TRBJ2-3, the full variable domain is EAGVAQSPRYKIIEKRQSVAFWCNPISGHATLYWYQQILGQGPKLLIQFQNNGVVDDSQLPKDRFSAERLKGVDSTLKIQPAKLEDSAVYLCASSSRPGAPSTDTQYFGPGTRLTVL.

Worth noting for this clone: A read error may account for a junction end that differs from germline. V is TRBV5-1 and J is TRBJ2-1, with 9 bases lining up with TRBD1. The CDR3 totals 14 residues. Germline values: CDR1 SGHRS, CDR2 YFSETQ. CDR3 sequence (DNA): TGCGCCAGCAGCCTCGGACAGGGGTCGAGCCGGTATCTCTTC. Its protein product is CASSLGQGSSRYLF.

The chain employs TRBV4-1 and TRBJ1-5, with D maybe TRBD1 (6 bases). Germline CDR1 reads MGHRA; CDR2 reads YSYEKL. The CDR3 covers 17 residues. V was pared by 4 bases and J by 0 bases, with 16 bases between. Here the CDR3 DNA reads TGCGCCAGCAGCCTATATGAGGGGGTTGATAGCAATCAGCCCCAGCATTTT. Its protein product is CASSLYEGVDSNQPQHF.

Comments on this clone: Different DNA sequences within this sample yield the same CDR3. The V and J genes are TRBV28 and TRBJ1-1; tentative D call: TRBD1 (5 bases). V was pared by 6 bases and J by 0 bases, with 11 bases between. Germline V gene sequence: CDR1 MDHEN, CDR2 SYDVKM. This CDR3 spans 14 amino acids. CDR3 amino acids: CASSPAGLNTEAFF. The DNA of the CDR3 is TGTGCCAGCAGCCCAGCAGGGTTGAACACTGAAGCTTTCTTT. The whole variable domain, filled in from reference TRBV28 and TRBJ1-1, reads DVKVTQSSRYLVKRTGEKVFLECVQDMDHENMFWYRQDPGLGLRLIYFSYDVKMKEKGDIPEGYSVSREKKERFSLILESASTNQTSMYLCASSPAGLNTEAFFGQGTRLTVV.

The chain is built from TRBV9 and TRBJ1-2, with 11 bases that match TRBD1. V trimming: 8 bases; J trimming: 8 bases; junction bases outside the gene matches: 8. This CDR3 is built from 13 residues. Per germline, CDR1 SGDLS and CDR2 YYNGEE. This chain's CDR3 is CASSDRGLGGYTF. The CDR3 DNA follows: TGTGCCAGTTCGGACAGGGGGCTGGGGGGCTACACCTTC.

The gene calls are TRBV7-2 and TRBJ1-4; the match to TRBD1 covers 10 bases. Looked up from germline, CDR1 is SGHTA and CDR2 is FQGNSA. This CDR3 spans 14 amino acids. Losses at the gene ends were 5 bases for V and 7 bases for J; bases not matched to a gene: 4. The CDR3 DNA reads TGTGCCAGCAGCCGGGACAGGGGAGCTGAAAAACTGTTTTTT. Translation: CASSRDRGAEKLFF.

The CDR3 DNA reads as TGCAGCGTAGGTAGGGGGGACAGGGAGTACTTC. Its protein product is CSVGRGDREYF. V gene TRBV29-1 combines with J gene TRBJ2-5; TRBD1 matches at 9 bases. The V segment lost 6 bases and the J segment 12 bases; nucleotides outside the gene matches: 8. This CDR3 is 11 amino acids long. Germline V gene data show CDR1 as SQVTM and CDR2 as ANQGSEA.

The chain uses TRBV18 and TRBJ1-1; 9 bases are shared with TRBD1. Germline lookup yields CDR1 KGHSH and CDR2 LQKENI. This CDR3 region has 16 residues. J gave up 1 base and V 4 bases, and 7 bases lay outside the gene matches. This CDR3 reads CASSRDRVVENTEAFF. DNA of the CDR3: TGTGCCAGCTCACGGGACAGGGTCGTGGAGAACACTGAAGCTTTCTTT.